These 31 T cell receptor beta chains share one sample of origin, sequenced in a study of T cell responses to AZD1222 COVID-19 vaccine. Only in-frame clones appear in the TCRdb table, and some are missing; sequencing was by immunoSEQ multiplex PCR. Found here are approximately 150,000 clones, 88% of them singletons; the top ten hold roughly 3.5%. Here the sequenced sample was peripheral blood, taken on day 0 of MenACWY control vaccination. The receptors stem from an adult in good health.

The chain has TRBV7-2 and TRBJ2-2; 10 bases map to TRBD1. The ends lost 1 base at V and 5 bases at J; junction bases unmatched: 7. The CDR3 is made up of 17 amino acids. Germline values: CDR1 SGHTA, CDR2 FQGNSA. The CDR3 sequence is CASSLETGGIGTGELFF. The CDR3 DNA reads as TGTGCCAGCAGCTTAGAGACAGGGGGCATCGGGACCGGGGAGCTGTTTTTT.

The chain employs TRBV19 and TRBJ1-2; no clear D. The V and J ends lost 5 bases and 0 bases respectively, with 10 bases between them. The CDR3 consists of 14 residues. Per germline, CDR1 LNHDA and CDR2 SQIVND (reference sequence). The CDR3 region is CASSLRPANYGYTF. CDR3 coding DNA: TGTGCCAGTAGTCTCCGACCAGCTAACTATGGCTACACCTTC.

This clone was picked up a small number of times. The CDR3 DNA reads as TGTGCCAGCAGTTACTCCCTTCGGGGGACCAGGAAGGAGCAGTACTTC. This encodes CASSYSLRGTRKEQYF. This chain links TRBV6-5 with TRBJ2-7, with D tentatively TRBD2 (6 bases). The CDR3 contains 16 residues. Germline-derived CDR1 and CDR2 are MNHEY and SVGAGI. V was trimmed by 0 bases and J by 7 bases, leaving 19 bases between them.

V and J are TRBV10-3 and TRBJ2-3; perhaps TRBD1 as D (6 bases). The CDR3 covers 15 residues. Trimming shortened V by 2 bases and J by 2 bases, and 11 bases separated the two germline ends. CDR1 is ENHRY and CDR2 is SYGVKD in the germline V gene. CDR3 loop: CAISEATGPTDTQYF. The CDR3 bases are TGTGCCATCAGTGAGGCGACAGGACCCACAGATACGCAGTATTTT.

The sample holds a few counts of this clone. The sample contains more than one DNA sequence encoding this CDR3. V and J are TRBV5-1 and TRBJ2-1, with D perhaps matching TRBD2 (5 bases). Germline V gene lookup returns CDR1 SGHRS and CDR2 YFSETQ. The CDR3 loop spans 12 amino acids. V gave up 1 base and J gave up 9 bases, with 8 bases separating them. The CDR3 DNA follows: TGCGCCAGCAGCTTGACCAGCGGTGAGCAGTTCTTC. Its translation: CASSLTSGEQFF.

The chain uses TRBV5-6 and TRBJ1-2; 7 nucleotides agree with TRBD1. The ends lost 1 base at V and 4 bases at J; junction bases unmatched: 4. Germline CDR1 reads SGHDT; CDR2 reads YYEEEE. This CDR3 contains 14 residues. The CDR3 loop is CASSLRDRLYGYTF. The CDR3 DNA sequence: TGTGCCAGCAGCTTGAGGGACAGACTCTATGGCTACACCTTC. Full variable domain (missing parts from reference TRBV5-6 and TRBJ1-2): DAGVTQSPTHLIKTRGQQVTLRCSPKSGHDTVSWYQQALGQGPQFIFQYYEEEERQRGNFPDRFSGHQFPNYSSELNVNALLLGDSALYLCASSLRDRLYGYTFGSGTRLTVV.

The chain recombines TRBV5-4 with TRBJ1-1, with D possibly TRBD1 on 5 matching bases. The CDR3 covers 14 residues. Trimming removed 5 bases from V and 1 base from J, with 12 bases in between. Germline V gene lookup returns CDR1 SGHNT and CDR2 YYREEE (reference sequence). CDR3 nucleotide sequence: TGTGCCAGCAGTCTTTACAGGCAGAACACTGAAGCTTTCTTT. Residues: CASSLYRQNTEAFF.

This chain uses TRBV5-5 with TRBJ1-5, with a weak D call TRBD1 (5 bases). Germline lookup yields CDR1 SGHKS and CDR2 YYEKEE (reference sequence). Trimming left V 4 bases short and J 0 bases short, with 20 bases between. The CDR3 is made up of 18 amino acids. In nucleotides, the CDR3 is TGTGCCAGCAGCCAACGCCCCGGGACGGGCCTTAGCAATCAGCCCCAGCATTTT. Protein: CASSQRPGTGLSNQPQHF.

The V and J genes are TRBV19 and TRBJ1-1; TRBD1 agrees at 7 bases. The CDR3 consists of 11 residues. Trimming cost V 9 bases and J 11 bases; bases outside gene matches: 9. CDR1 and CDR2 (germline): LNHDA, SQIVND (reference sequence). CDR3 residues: CASQDRAVAFF. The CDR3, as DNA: TGTGCCAGCCAAGACAGGGCCGTCGCTTTCTTT.

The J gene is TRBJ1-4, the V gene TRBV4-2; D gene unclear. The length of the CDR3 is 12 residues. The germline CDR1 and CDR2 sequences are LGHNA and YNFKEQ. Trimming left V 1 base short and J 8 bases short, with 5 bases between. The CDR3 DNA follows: TGTGCCAGCAGCCAAGCCCGGGAAAAACTGTTTTTT. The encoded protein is CASSQAREKLFF.

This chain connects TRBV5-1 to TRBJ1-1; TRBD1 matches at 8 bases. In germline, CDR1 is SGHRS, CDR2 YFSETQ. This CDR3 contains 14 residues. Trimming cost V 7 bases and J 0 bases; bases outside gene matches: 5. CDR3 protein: CASAWTGMNTEAFF. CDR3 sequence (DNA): TGCGCCAGCGCATGGACAGGGATGAACACTGAAGCTTTCTTT.

The CDR3 loop reads CVTGAQETQYF. The CDR3 nucleotides read TGTGTGACAGGCGCACAGGAGACCCAGTACTTC. J is TRBJ2-5 and V is TRBV7-2; maybe TRBD1 (6 bases). Germline V lookup: CDR1 SGHTA, CDR2 FQGNSA. The CDR3 covers 11 residues.

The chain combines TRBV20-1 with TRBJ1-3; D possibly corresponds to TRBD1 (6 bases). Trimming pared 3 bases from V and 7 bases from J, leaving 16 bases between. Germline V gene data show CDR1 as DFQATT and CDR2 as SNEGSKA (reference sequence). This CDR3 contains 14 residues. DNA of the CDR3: TGCAGTGCTAGTCTCCCAGGGGCCCTTAACACCATATATTTT. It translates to CSASLPGALNTIYF.

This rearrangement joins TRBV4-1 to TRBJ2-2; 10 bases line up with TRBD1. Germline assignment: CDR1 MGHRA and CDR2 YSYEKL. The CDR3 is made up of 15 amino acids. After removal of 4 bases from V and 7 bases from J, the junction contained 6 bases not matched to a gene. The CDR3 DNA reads TGCGCCAGCAGCCTCCGGACAGGGGGGAACGGGGAGCTGTTTTTT. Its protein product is CASSLRTGGNGELFF.

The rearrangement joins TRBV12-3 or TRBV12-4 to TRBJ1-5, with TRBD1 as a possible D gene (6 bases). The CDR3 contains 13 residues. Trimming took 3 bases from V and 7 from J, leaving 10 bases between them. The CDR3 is CASSFTGPQPQHF. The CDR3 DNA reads TGTGCCAGCAGTTTTACAGGGCCCCAGCCCCAGCATTTT.

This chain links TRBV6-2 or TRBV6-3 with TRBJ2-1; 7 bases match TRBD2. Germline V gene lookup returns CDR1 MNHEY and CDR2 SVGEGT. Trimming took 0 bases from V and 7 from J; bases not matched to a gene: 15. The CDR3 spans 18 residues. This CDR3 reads CASSYSRTGGGKWNEQFF. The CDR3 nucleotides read TGTGCCAGCAGTTACTCGCGGACGGGGGGAGGAAAATGGAATGAGCAGTTCTTC.

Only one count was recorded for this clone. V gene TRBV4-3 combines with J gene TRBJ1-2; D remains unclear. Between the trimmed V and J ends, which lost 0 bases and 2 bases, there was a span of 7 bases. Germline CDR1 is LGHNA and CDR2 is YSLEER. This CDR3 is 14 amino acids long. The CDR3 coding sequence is TGCGCCAGCAGCCAAGACAGAAGAAACTATGGCTACACCTTC. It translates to CASSQDRRNYGYTF.

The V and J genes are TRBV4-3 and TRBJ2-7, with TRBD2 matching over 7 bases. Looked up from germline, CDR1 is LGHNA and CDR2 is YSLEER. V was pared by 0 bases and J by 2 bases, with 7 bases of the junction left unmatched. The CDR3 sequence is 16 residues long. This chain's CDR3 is CASSQDASGVPYEQYF. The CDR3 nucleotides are TGCGCCAGCAGCCAAGATGCTAGCGGCGTACCCTACGAGCAGTACTTC.

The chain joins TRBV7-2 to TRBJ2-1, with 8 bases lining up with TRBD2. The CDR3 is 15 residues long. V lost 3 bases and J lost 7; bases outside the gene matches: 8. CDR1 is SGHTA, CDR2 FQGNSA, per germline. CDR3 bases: TGTGCCAGCAGCTTCAGCGGGGGTCTAAGAAATGAGCAGTTCTTC. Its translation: CASSFSGGLRNEQFF.

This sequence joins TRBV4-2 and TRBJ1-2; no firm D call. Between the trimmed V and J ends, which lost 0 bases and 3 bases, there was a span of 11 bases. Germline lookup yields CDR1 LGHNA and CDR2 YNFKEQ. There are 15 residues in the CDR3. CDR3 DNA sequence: TGTGCCAGCAGCCAAGATCCGGTCCCGGACTATGGCTACACCTTC. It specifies CASSQDPVPDYGYTF.

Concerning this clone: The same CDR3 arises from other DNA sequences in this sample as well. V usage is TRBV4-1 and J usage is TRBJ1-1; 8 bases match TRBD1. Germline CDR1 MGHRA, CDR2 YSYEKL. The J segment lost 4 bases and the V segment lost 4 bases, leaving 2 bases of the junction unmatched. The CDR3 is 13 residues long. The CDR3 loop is CASSRTGGTEAFF. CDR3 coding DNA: TGCGCCAGCAGCCGCACAGGGGGCACTGAAGCTTTCTTT.

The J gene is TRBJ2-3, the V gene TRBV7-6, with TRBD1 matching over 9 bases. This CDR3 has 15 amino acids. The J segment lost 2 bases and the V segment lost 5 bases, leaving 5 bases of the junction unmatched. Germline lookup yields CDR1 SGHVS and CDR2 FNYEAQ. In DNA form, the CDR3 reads TGTGCCAGCAGCAAGGGACAGGGAACCACAGATACGCAGTATTTT. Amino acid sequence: CASSKGQGTTDTQYF. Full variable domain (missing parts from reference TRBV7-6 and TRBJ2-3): GAGVSQSPRYKVTKRGQDVALRCDPISGHVSLYWYRQALGQGPEFLTYFNYEAQQDKSGLPNDRFSAERPEGSISTLTIQRTEQRDSAMYRCASSKGQGTTDTQYFGPGTRLTVL.

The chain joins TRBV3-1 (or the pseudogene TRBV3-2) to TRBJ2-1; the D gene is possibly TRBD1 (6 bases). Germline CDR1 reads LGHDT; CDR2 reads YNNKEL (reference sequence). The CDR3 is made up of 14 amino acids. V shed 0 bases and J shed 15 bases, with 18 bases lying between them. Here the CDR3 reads CASSQEYRPRGMFF. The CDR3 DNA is TGTGCCAGCAGCCAAGAATATAGGCCAAGGGGGATGTTCTTC.

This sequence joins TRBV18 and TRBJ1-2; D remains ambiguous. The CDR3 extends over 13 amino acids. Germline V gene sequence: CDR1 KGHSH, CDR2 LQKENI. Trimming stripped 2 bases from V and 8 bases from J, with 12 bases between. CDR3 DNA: TGTGCCAGCTCACCAAGGAATGGAGAGGGCTACACCTTC. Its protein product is CASSPRNGEGYTF.

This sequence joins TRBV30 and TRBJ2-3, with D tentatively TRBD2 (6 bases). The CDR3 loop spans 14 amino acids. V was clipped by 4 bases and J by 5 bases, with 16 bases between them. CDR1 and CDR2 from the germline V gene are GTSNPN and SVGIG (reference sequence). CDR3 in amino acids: CAWNRDGTQDTQYF. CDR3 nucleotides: TGTGCCTGGAACCGGGACGGGACTCAAGATACGCAGTATTTT.

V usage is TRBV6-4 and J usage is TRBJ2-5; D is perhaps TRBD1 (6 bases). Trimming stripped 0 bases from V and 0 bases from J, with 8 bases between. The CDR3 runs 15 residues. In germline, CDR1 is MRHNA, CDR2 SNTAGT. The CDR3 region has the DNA TGTGCCAGCAGTGACTCGGGGGCACACCAAGAGACCCAGTACTTC. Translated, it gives CASSDSGAHQETQYF.

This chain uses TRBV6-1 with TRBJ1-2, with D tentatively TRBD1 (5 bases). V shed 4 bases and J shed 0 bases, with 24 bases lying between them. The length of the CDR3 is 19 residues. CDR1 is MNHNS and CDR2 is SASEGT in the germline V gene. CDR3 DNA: TGTGCCAGCAGTGCCTCCCGTAGGTTGGGGCAGGAAACTAACTATGGCTACACCTTC. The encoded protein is CASSASRRLGQETNYGYTF.

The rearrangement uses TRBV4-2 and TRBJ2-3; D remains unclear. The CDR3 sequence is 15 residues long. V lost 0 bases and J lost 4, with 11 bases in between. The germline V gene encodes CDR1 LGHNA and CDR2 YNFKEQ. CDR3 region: CASSQEELIADTQYF. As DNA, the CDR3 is TGTGCCAGCAGCCAAGAAGAATTGATAGCAGATACGCAGTATTTT.

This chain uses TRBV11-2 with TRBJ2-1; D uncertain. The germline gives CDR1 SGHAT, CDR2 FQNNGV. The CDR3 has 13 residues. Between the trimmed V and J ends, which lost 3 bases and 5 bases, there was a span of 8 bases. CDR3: CASSFLTHNEQFF. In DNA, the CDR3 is TGTGCCAGCAGCTTTCTAACGCACAATGAGCAGTTCTTC.

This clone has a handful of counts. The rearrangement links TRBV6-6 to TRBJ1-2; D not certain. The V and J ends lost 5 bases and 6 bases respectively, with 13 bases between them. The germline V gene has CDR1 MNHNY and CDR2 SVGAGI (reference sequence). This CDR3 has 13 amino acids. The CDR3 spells CASSPEVADGYTF. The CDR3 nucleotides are TGTGCCAGCAGTCCCGAAGTGGCGGATGGCTACACCTTC.

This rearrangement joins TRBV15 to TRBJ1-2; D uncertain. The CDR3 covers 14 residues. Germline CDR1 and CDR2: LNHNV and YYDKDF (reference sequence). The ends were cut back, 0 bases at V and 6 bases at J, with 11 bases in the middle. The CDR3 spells CATSRDVSGDGYTF. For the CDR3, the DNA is TGTGCCACCAGCAGAGATGTATCCGGCGATGGCTACACCTTC.